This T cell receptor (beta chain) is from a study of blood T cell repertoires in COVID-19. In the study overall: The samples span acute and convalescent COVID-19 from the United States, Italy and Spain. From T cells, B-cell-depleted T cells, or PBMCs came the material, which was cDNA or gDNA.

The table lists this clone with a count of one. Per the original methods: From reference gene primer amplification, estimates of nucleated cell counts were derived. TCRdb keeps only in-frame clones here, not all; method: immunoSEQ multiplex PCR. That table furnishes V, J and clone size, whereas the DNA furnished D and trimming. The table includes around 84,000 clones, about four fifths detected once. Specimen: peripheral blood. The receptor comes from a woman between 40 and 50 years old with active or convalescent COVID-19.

Here the CDR3 reads CSASAPSGGQETQYF. The CDR3, as DNA: TGCAGTGCTAGTGCGCCTAGCGGGGGCCAAGAGACCCAGTACTTC. The chain couples TRBV20-1 to TRBJ2-5, with 10 positions matching TRBD2. Germline V gene sequence: CDR1 DFQATT, CDR2 SNEGSKA (reference sequence). The trim removed 3 bases at V and 1 base at J, leaving 5 bases unmatched. The CDR3 extends over 15 amino acids.